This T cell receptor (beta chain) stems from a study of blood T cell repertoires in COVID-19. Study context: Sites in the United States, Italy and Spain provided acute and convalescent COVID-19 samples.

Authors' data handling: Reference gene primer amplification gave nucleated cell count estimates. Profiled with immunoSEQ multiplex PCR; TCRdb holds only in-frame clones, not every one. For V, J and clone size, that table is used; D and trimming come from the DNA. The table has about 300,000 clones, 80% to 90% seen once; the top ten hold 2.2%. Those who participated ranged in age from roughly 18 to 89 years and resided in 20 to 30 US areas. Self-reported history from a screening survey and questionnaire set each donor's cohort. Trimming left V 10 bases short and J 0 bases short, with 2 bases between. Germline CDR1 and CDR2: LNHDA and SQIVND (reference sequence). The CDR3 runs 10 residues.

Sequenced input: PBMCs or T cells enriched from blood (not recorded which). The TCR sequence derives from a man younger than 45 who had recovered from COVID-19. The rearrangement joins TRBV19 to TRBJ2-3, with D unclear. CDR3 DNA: TGTGCCACTAGCACAGATACGCAGTATTTT. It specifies CATSTDTQYF.